This T cell receptor (beta chain) was recovered during a study of blood T cell repertoires in COVID-19. Study-level background: From T cells, B-cell-depleted T cells, or PBMCs came the material, which was cDNA or gDNA.

This clone has just a few counts. The CDR3 is 14 residues long. Trimming removed 8 bases from V and 2 bases from J, with 15 bases in between. Germline loops: CDR1 MGHRA, CDR2 YSYEKL. As originally analysed: Reference gene primer amplification gave estimated nucleated cell counts. Only in-frame clones appear in the TCRdb table, and some are missing; sequencing was by immunoSEQ multiplex PCR. V, J and clone size are taken as reported in that table, and D and trimming were inferred from the DNA itself. Of 300,000 to 400,000 clones in the sample, around 90% were seen once. The chain combines TRBV4-1 with TRBJ1-1; the D gene is possibly TRBD1 (5 bases). This clonotype was sampled from a man aged 25-40 years with COVID-19, enrolled during active disease. Sequenced: peripheral blood. The CDR3 loop is CASRETRGNTEAFF. CDR3 in DNA: TGCGCCAGCCGAGAGACAAGGGGAAACACTGAAGCTTTCTTT.